The 21 T cell receptor beta chains given below trace back to one sample, sequenced in a study of T cells in Graves' hyperthyroidism and ophthalmopathy. RNA transcripts served as the template for amplifying TCR beta CDR3 regions. With the HTBI primer set, the TCR CDR3 went through a first round of RT-PCR. TCRdb itself ran the multiplex PCR reads through MiXCR, one entry per CDR3 protein. The sample has roughly 380,000 distinct CDR3 sequences, roughly an eighth seen once. The sequenced sample consisted of blood. Source of these receptors: a woman aged 18-29 years with Graves' hyperthyroidism.

The genes are TRBV9 and TRBJ1-1; 7 nucleotides agree with TRBD1. Trimming took 3 bases from V and 0 from J; bases not matched to a gene: 8. The CDR3 contains 16 residues. The germline gives CDR1 SGDLS, CDR2 YYNGEE. CDR3 DNA sequence: TGTGCCAGCAGCGGCTCCCGGGACAGTTTGAACACTGAAGCTTTCTTT. This codes for CASSGSRDSLNTEAFF.

This clonotype was counted at least ten times. This rearrangement joins TRBV28 to TRBJ1-2; the match to TRBD1 covers 8 bases. The V gene end was trimmed by 4 bases and the J gene end by 7 bases; junction bases not matched to a gene: 5. The CDR3 has 13 amino acids. Germline V lookup: CDR1 MDHEN, CDR2 SYDVKM. The CDR3 sequence: CASSSQGEGGYTF. Written as DNA, the CDR3 is TGTGCCAGCAGTTCACAGGGGGAAGGTGGCTACACCTTC.

V and J are TRBV18 and TRBJ1-1, with unresolved D. Germline V gives CDR1 KGHSH, CDR2 LQKENI. The CDR3 consists of 16 residues. The V gene lost 3 bases and the J gene lost 4 bases, with 18 bases spanning the gap. The CDR3 spells CASSPPAGRSGTEAFF. In DNA form, the CDR3 reads TGTGCCAGCTCACCCCCCGCGGGGAGGTCGGGCACTGAAGCTTTCTTT.

This clonotype appeared many times. V gene TRBV7-8 combines with J gene TRBJ1-3, with 8 bases that match TRBD1. CDR3 length: 17 amino acids. Germline V gene sequence: CDR1 SGHVS, CDR2 FQNEAQ. V shed 0 bases and J 4 bases; nucleotides not matched to a gene: 8. The CDR3 nucleotides are TGTGCCAGCAGCTTAGCACTCAGGGGGCGTCCCGGAAACACCATATATTTT. It encodes CASSLALRGRPGNTIYF. Supplemented by reference TRBV7-8 and TRBJ1-3, the full variable domain reads GAGVSQSPRYKVAKRGQDVALRCDPISGHVSLFWYQQALGQGPEFLTYFQNEAQLDKSGLPSDRFFAERPEGSVSTLKIQRTQQEDSAVYLCASSLALRGRPGNTIYFGEGSWLTVV.

The sample holds many counts of this clonotype. The chain combines TRBV29-1 with TRBJ2-1, with TRBD2 identical over 7 bases. V was clipped by 3 bases and J by 5 bases; unmatched bases: 7. Germline loops: CDR1 SQVTM, CDR2 ANQGSEA. The length of the CDR3 is 14 residues. CDR3 nucleotides: TGCAGCGTTGATGTCTTGGGACTACACAATGAGCAGTTCTTC. Its translation is CSVDVLGLHNEQFF.

Ten or more counts support this clonotype. The J gene is TRBJ1-5, the V gene TRBV5-1; 9 bases fit TRBD1. The CDR3 sequence is 13 residues long. Germline V lookup: CDR1 SGHRS, CDR2 YFSETQ. Trimming cost V 4 bases and J 8 bases; bases outside gene matches: 4. The CDR3 nucleotides are TGCGCCAGCAGCCCTACAGGGGGCGAGCCCCAGCATTTT. Its translation is CASSPTGGEPQHF.

This clonotype has more than one count but fewer than ten. The chain joins TRBV7-9 to TRBJ1-4, with 7 bases aligning to TRBD1. V lost 6 bases to trimming and J lost 6 bases; unmatched junction nucleotides: 4. In germline, CDR1 is SEHNR, CDR2 FQNEAQ (reference sequence). The length of the CDR3 is 13 residues. CDR3 protein: CASSRTGDEKLFF. In nucleotides, the CDR3 is TGTGCCAGCAGTAGGACAGGTGATGAAAAACTGTTTTTT.

The chain recombines TRBV9 with TRBJ1-1, with D hard to call. Germline lookup yields CDR1 SGDLS and CDR2 YYNGEE. This CDR3 is 15 amino acids long. V lost 0 bases and J lost 0, with 9 bases in between. The CDR3 sequence: CASSVDTGMNTEAFF. The CDR3 nucleotides read TGTGCCAGCAGCGTAGATACGGGTATGAACACTGAAGCTTTCTTT.

This clonotype was seen only a few times. The chain uses TRBV5-1 and TRBJ2-5; weak D call: TRBD1 (5 bases). The CDR3 runs to 14 residues. With 4 bases removed from V and 4 bases from J, the gap between germline ends came to 14 bases. Per germline, CDR1 SGHRS and CDR2 YFSETQ. This CDR3 reads CASSRGRDGETQYF. The CDR3 DNA reads as TGCGCCAGCAGCCGCGGCAGGGATGGAGAGACCCAGTACTTC.

This clonotype showed up many times. The V and J genes are TRBV27 and TRBJ2-1; 7 nucleotides agree with TRBD2. Trimming at V came to 4 bases and at J to 4 bases, leaving 7 bases not matched to a gene. CDR1 MNHEY and CDR2 SMNVEV come from the germline V gene (reference sequence). The CDR3 length is 15 residues. CDR3 sequence reads: CASSWGGLDYNEQFF. CDR3 sequence (DNA): TGTGCCAGCAGTTGGGGGGGACTGGATTACAATGAGCAGTTCTTC.

This chain joins TRBV27 and TRBJ2-7; weak D call: TRBD2 (6 bases). This CDR3 region has 14 residues. The ends were cut back, 6 bases at V and 3 bases at J, with 15 bases in the middle. Germline V gives CDR1 MNHEY, CDR2 SMNVEV (reference sequence). The CDR3 region is CASRNSGSFYEQYF. CDR3 in DNA: TGTGCCAGCAGGAACAGCGGGTCCTTCTACGAGCAGTACTTC.

This clonotype showed up many times. J is TRBJ2-5 and V is TRBV12-3 or TRBV12-4; D not resolved. The CDR3 is 11 residues long. Trimming shortened V by 6 bases and J by 4 bases, and 6 bases separated the two germline ends. The CDR3: CASSFGETQYF. The CDR3 DNA is TGTGCCAGCAGCTTTGGAGAGACCCAGTACTTC.

The V gene is TRBV5-1, the J gene TRBJ1-3; TRBD1 is a possible D gene (5 bases). CDR3 length equals 15 residues. Trimming removed 4 bases from V and 7 bases from J, with 18 bases in between. Per the germline V gene, CDR1 is SGHRS and CDR2 is YFSETQ. CDR3 coding DNA: TGCGCCAGCAGCCCCGGTTGGGGCAGGGCGAACACCATATATTTT. Protein: CASSPGWGRANTIYF. Full variable domain (missing parts from reference TRBV5-1 and TRBJ1-3): KAGVTQTPRYLIKTRGQQVTLSCSPISGHRSVSWYQQTPGQGLQFLFEYFSETQRNKGNFPGRFSGRQFSNSRSEMNVSTLELGDSALYLCASSPGWGRANTIYFGEGSWLTVV.

In nucleotides, the CDR3 is TGTGCCAGTAGTCTCGCCTGGACTAGCAATCAGCCCCAGCATTTT. Translation: CASSLAWTSNQPQHF. The J gene is TRBJ1-5, the V gene TRBV19; D not resolved. Trimming took off 5 bases at V and 0 bases at J, with 11 bases between the two ends. Looked up from germline, CDR1 is LNHDA and CDR2 is SQIVND (reference sequence). The length of the CDR3 is 15 residues.

Many counts were recorded for this clonotype. The CDR3, as DNA: TGTGCCAGCAGCCAAGGCCAGAGAAACTATGGCTACACCTTC. It specifies CASSQGQRNYGYTF. The J gene is TRBJ1-2, the V gene TRBV3-1; the D is unclear. Germline lookup yields CDR1 LGHDT and CDR2 YNNKEL (reference sequence). Trimming cost V 1 base and J 2 bases, with 8 bases left between them. CDR3 size: 14 residues.

This clonotype was found many times. The chain links TRBV28 to TRBJ1-4; D remains ambiguous. V shed 7 bases and J shed 7 bases, with 16 bases lying between them. The germline V gene encodes CDR1 MDHEN and CDR2 SYDVKM. The CDR3 extends over 14 amino acids. CDR3 sequence (DNA): TGTGCCAGCACCGGACCCTCTCGGGGTGAAAAACTGTTTTTT. It codes for CASTGPSRGEKLFF.

This clonotype was detected ten times or more. The chain links TRBV9 to TRBJ2-2, with D hard to call. Trimming pared 5 bases from V and 3 bases from J, leaving 5 bases between. The CDR3 covers 12 residues. Germline V CDR1 and CDR2: SGDLS, YYNGEE. This CDR3 reads CASSVDTGELFF. In nucleotides, the CDR3 is TGTGCCAGCAGTGTCGACACCGGGGAGCTGTTTTTT.

This sequence joins TRBV28 and TRBJ2-3, with a possible D match to TRBD1 (5 bases). This CDR3 is built from 13 residues. Germline V gives CDR1 MDHEN, CDR2 SYDVKM. V was pared by 7 bases and J by 11 bases, with 19 bases between. The CDR3 DNA sequence: TGTGCCAGCAAATCGACAGATAAAGAATTGCAGTATTTT. Translating it yields CASKSTDKELQYF.

This clonotype appeared many times. The chain employs TRBV30 and TRBJ2-3; unclear D gene. The CDR3 has 14 amino acids. The germline CDR1 and CDR2 sequences are GTSNPN and SVGIG (reference sequence). V was pared by 3 bases and J by 0 bases, with 10 bases between. CDR3 amino acids: CAWRGRSSTDTQYF. CDR3 in DNA: TGTGCCTGGAGAGGACGCTCTAGCACAGATACGCAGTATTTT.

This clonotype was picked up many times. The V gene is TRBV20-1, the J gene TRBJ1-6, with TRBD1 matching over 7 bases. CDR3 length: 13 amino acids. The V gene end was trimmed by 6 bases and the J gene end by 5 bases; junction bases not matched to a gene: 4. Looked up from germline, CDR1 is DFQATT and CDR2 is SNEGSKA (reference sequence). For the CDR3, the DNA is TGCAGTGCCCGGGACAGAAATAATTCACCCCTCCACTTT. Amino acids: CSARDRNNSPLHF.

This clonotype has only a few counts. The chain uses TRBV24-1 and TRBJ2-2; tentatively, D is TRBD2 (6 bases). The CDR3 has 16 amino acids. V lost 5 bases and J 7 bases, leaving 19 bases between the germline ends. Per the germline V gene, CDR1 is KGHDR and CDR2 is SFDVKD. CDR3 DNA sequence: TGTGCCACCAGTGCAATGGGCGGGGTCCACGGCGGGGAGCTGTTTTTT. Residues: CATSAMGGVHGGELFF.